These 10 T cell receptor beta chains share one sample of origin, sequenced in a study of cytomegalovirus exposure and HLA in healthy donors. The study ran its PCR with 60 Vbeta and 13 Jbeta primers. The protocol was immunoSEQ multiplex PCR, while the TCRdb copy is restricted to in-frame clones and leaves out a portion. Among roughly 170,000 clones listed, more than 65% were seen once. Sequencing was performed on PBMCs. Receptor source: a woman younger than 45 in good health and CMV-seronegative.

This chain uses TRBV2 with TRBJ2-5, with 9 bases that match TRBD1. V trimming: 5 bases; J trimming: 6 bases; junction bases outside the gene matches: 10. This CDR3 region has 15 residues. The germline V gene encodes CDR1 SNHLY and CDR2 FYNNEI. For the CDR3, the DNA is TGTGCCAGCAGTAACCGACAGGGGGTCATGAAGACCCAGTACTTC. Translating gives CASSNRQGVMKTQYF.

The genes are TRBV19 and TRBJ2-2; the match to TRBD2 covers 13 bases. CDR3 length: 20 amino acids. The germline V gene encodes CDR1 LNHDA and CDR2 SQIVND (reference sequence). V gave up 7 bases and J gave up 3 bases; unmatched junction bases: 17. Here the CDR3 reads CASTPTSGTSGTLDTGELFF. The DNA of the CDR3 is TGTGCCAGTACCCCCACCTCCGGGACTAGCGGGACTTTGGACACCGGGGAGCTGTTTTTT.

V and J are TRBV18 and TRBJ2-3, with 8 positions matching TRBD1. Trimming cost V 9 bases and J 2 bases; bases outside gene matches: 7. Germline-derived CDR1 and CDR2 are KGHSH and LQKENI. The CDR3 consists of 14 residues. This CDR3 reads CASSRDRYTDTQYF. In DNA form, the CDR3 reads TGTGCCAGTTCGCGGGACAGGTACACAGATACGCAGTATTTT.

The rearrangement uses TRBV5-1 and TRBJ1-4; tentatively, D is TRBD1 (5 bases). The V end lost 3 bases, the J end lost 7 bases, and 16 bases lay between the germline ends. Germline CDR1 and CDR2: SGHRS and YFSETQ. This CDR3 region has 15 residues. The CDR3 DNA sequence: TGCGCCAGCAGCTCCTCGGCAGGGAAGAGTGAAAAACTGTTTTTT. Its protein product is CASSSSAGKSEKLFF.

The chain carries TRBV5-1 and TRBJ2-1, with TRBD2 matching over 9 bases. The CDR3 totals 14 residues. The germline V gene encodes CDR1 SGHRS and CDR2 YFSETQ. V shed 4 bases, J shed 5 bases, and the junction held 4 bases outside the gene matches. The CDR3 DNA reads as TGCGCCAGCAGCATAGGGACTAGCAACAATGAGCAGTTCTTC. This encodes CASSIGTSNNEQFF. The full variable domain, rest sourced from reference TRBV5-1 and TRBJ2-1, is KAGVTQTPRYLIKTRGQQVTLSCSPISGHRSVSWYQQTPGQGLQFLFEYFSETQRNKGNFPGRFSGRQFSNSRSEMNVSTLELGDSALYLCASSIGTSNNEQFFGPGTRLTVL.

This rearrangement joins TRBV5-1 to TRBJ2-1; 10 bases are a match to TRBD1. The V gene end was trimmed by 0 bases and the J gene end by 4 bases; junction bases not matched to a gene: 4. Germline values: CDR1 SGHRS, CDR2 YFSETQ. This CDR3 contains 16 residues. DNA of the CDR3: TGCGCCAGCAGCTTGGGCGACAGGGGGCCGTACAATGAGCAGTTCTTC. This encodes CASSLGDRGPYNEQFF. Full variable domain (missing parts from reference TRBV5-1 and TRBJ2-1): KAGVTQTPRYLIKTRGQQVTLSCSPISGHRSVSWYQQTPGQGLQFLFEYFSETQRNKGNFPGRFSGRQFSNSRSEMNVSTLELGDSALYLCASSLGDRGPYNEQFFGPGTRLTVL.

The chain joins TRBV25-1 to TRBJ2-5; tentative D call: TRBD1 (6 bases). Germline-derived CDR1 and CDR2 are MGHDK and SYGVNS. V was trimmed by 3 bases and J by 9 bases, leaving 8 bases between them. The CDR3 extends over 11 amino acids. The CDR3 DNA follows: TGTGCCAGCAGTGAGTGGGGGCCCCAGTACTTC. Translated, it gives CASSEWGPQYF.

V is TRBV5-1 and J is TRBJ1-1, with D tentatively TRBD1 (5 bases). The germline V gene has CDR1 SGHRS and CDR2 YFSETQ. This CDR3 contains 15 residues. V was clipped by 3 bases and J by 7 bases, with 19 bases between them. The CDR3 spells CASSWAGWVDGEAFF. The CDR3, as DNA: TGCGCCAGCAGCTGGGCAGGGTGGGTCGATGGTGAAGCTTTCTTT. Complete variable domain (other parts from reference TRBV5-1 and TRBJ1-1): KAGVTQTPRYLIKTRGQQVTLSCSPISGHRSVSWYQQTPGQGLQFLFEYFSETQRNKGNFPGRFSGRQFSNSRSEMNVSTLELGDSALYLCASSWAGWVDGEAFFGQGTRLTVV.

This chain links TRBV23-1 with TRBJ1-6; 10 bases align to TRBD1. TRBV23-1 is sorted into the ORF group, with uncertain function. This CDR3 has 17 residues. The V segment lost 5 bases and the J segment 6 bases; nucleotides outside the gene matches: 10. CDR3 coding DNA: TGCGCCAGCAGTATCTTAGACCGGGACAGGGGTAATTCACCCCTCCACTTT. Encoded protein: CASSILDRDRGNSPLHF.

This chain uses TRBV5-8 with TRBJ1-1; no clear D. CDR1 and CDR2 from the germline V gene are SGHTS and YDEGEE. V lost 0 bases and J lost 3, with 6 bases in between. This CDR3 has 13 residues. The CDR3 is CASSLDGHTEAFF. The CDR3 coding sequence is TGTGCCAGCAGCTTGGATGGGCACACTGAAGCTTTCTTT.